This T cell receptor beta chain appears in the sequencing data of a study of regulatory T cells in long-lasting Graves disease. At least ten counts were recorded for this clonotype. Germline V gene data show CDR1 as GTSNPN and CDR2 as SVGIG (reference sequence). The CDR3 totals 13 residues. Trimming removed 2 bases from V and 1 base from J, with 8 bases in between. The TCR beta library used iRepertoire HTBI primers with Arm-PCR amplification of CDR3. TCRdb recomputed calls from the multiplex PCR reads with MiXCR, one row per CDR3 protein. Of roughly 440,000 distinct CDR3 sequences listed, 16% are singletons. The time point here: newly diagnosed GD, antithyroid drugs for less than 3 months. Isolated PBMC RNA provided the starting material for the TCR library. An endocrinology department located in Xi'an, China, was where the patients came from. These data were also filed under a second study, of T cells in Graves' hyperthyroidism and ophthalmopathy. From that study: Within blood appeared most thyroid clonotypes that had expanded above 0.001. Stable hyperthyroidism was told apart from ophthalmopathy by a model built on 13 V-J features.

The TCR sequence derives from a young woman with Graves disease. Sequenced material: peripheral blood mononuclear cells (PBMCs), taken at new diagnosis, from a patient treated with antithyroid drugs. The J gene is TRBJ1-1, the V gene TRBV30; no reliable D call. The CDR3 bases are TGTGCCTGGAGTTACAGCGAGAACACTGAAGCTTTCTTT. Translation gives CAWSYSENTEAFF.